Listed below are T cell receptor beta chains from one sample, sequenced in a study of cytomegalovirus exposure and HLA in healthy donors. TCRdb keeps only in-frame clones here, not all; method: immunoSEQ multiplex PCR. The repertoire includes over 50,000 clones, 70% to 85% of them detected once, and around 1.7% sits in the top ten. The sample comprised PBMCs. Source of these receptors: a man aged 40-49 years in good health and CMV-seronegative. CDR3s include the opening cysteine and the closing phenylalanine or tryptophan. A D gene is named only where the DNA matches it firmly. A clone size is listed for some rows: how often the clone was seen (once, few, many), or a class if it is expanded.

>TRBV5-8|NA|NA|TRBJ2-2|16
CASSGRTLIDTGELFF
TGTGCCAGCAGCGGGAGGACATTAATCGACACCGGGGAGCTGTTTTTT
>TRBV2|few|NA|TRBJ1-1|12
CASRLSTTEAFF
TGTGCCAGCAGACTAAGCACCACTGAAGCTTTCTTT
>TRBV5-6|NA|TRBD1|TRBJ2-1|18
CASSPYGTGGRSYNEQFF
TGTGCCAGCAGCCCCTACGGGACAGGGGGTCGCTCCTACAATGAGCAGTTCTTC
>TRBV11-3|NA|TRBD2|TRBJ2-1|17
CASSLLGSGGAGNEQFF
TGTGCCAGCAGCCTCCTGGGGAGCGGGGGGGCCGGGAATGAGCAGTTCTTC
>TRBV27|NA|TRBD1|TRBJ1-2|14
CASSTRQGQDGYTF
TGTGCCAGCAGTACCCGACAGGGACAAGATGGCTACACCTTC
>TRBV5-5|NA|NA|TRBJ1-3|14
CASRGHKDGNTIYF
TGTGCCAGCCGGGGACATAAGGATGGAAACACCATATATTTT
>TRBV6-1|few|NA|TRBJ1-2|13
CASSERANYGYTF
TGTGCCAGCAGTGAAAGAGCTAACTATGGCTACACCTTC
>TRBV2|NA|NA|TRBJ1-4|15
CASREASGANEKLFF
TGTGCCAGCAGGGAAGCATCGGGGGCTAATGAAAAACTGTTTTTT
>TRBV18|NA|NA|TRBJ1-2|15
CASSPSTGNNYGYTF
TGTGCCAGCTCACCTTCGACAGGAAATAACTATGGCTACACCTTC
>TRBV9|NA|NA|TRBJ2-7|14
CASSPGGSSYEQYF
TGTGCCAGCAGCCCAGGGGGGAGCTCCTACGAGCAGTACTTC
>TRBV10-3|few|NA|TRBJ1-3|17
CAISERPDTSSGNTIYF
TGTGCCATCAGTGAGCGGCCGGACACGAGCTCTGGAAACACCATATATTTT
>TRBV7-2|once|NA|TRBJ1-6|15
CASSQPTGGNSPLHF
TGTGCCAGCAGCCAACCGACAGGAGGAAATTCACCCCTCCACTTT
>TRBV5-1|few|TRBD1|TRBJ1-1|16
CASSHLQGVGFAEAFF
TGCGCCAGCAGCCATTTACAGGGGGTAGGATTCGCTGAAGCTTTCTTT
>TRBV19|NA|NA|TRBJ1-5|13
CASSTRGGRTNNF
TGTGCCAGTAGTACCCGGGGAGGGCGGACGAACAATTTT
>TRBV5-4|NA|TRBD1|TRBJ1-1|15
CASSGGQGWNTEAFF
TGTGCCAGCAGCGGCGGACAGGGTTGGAACACTGAAGCTTTCTTT
>TRBV5-1|NA|NA|TRBJ2-2|14
CASSRGANTGELFF
TGCGCCAGCTCGCGTGGGGCAAACACCGGGGAGCTGTTTTTT
>TRBV2|NA|NA|TRBJ2-7|14
CASGALGGEYEQYF
TGTGCCAGCGGGGCCCTTGGAGGGGAATACGAGCAGTACTTC
>TRBV19|NA|NA|TRBJ1-1|13
CASARGSGTEAFF
TGTGCCAGCGCCCGGGGGAGTGGTACTGAAGCTTTCTTT